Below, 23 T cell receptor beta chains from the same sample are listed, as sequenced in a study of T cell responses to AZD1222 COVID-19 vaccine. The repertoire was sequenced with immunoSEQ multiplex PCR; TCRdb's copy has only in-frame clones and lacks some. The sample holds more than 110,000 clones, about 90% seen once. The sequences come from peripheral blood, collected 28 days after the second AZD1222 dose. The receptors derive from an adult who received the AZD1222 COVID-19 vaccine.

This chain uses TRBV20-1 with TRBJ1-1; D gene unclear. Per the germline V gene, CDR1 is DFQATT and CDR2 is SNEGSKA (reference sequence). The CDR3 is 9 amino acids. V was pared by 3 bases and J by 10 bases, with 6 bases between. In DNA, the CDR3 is TGCAGTGCTAGCGAAGCAGCTTTCTTT. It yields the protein CSASEAAFF.

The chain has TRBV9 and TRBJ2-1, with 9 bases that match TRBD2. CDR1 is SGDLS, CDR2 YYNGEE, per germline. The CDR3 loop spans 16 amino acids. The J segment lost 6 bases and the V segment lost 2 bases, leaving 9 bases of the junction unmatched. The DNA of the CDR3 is TGTGCCAGCAGCGTTGTGCTAGCGGGACGGATCAATGAGCAGTTCTTC. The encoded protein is CASSVVLAGRINEQFF. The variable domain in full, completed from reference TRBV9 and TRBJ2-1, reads DSGVTQTPKHLITATGQRVTLRCSPRSGDLSVYWYQQSLDQGLQFLIQYYNGEERAKGNILERFSAQQFPDLHSELNLSSLELGDSALYFCASSVVLAGRINEQFFGPGTRLTVL.

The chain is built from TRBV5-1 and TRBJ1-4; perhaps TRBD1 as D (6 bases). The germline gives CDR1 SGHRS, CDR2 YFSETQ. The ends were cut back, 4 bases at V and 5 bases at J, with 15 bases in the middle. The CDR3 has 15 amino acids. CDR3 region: CASSRGQPSNEKLFF. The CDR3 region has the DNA TGCGCCAGCAGCCGAGGACAGCCCTCGAATGAAAAACTGTTTTTT.

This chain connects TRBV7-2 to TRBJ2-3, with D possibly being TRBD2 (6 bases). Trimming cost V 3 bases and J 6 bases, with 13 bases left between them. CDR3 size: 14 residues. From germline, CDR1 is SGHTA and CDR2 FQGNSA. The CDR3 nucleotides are TGTGCCAGCAGCTTTGGGACTCCCCCCGATACGCAGTATTTT. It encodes CASSFGTPPDTQYF.

CDR3 sequence (DNA): TGTGCCAGCTCACCACCGGGAAAGGGGGGAGAGACCCAGTACTTC. It yields the protein CASSPPGKGGETQYF. This chain links TRBV18 with TRBJ2-5; possibly TRBD1 or TRBD2 for D (6 bases each). The CDR3 length is 15 residues. V was clipped by 0 bases and J by 4 bases, with 12 bases between them. Per germline, CDR1 KGHSH and CDR2 LQKENI.

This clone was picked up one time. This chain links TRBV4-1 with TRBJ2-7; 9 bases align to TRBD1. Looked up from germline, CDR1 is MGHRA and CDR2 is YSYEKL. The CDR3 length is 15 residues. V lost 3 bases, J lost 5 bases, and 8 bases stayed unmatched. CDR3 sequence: CASSHPGTGTDEQYF. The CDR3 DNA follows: TGCGCCAGCAGCCATCCAGGGACAGGGACCGACGAGCAGTACTTC.

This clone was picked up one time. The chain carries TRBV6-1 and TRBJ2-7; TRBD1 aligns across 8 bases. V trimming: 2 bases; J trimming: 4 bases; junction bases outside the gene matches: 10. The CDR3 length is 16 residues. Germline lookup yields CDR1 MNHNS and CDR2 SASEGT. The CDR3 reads CASSEPTGALAYEQYF. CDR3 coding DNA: TGTGCCAGCAGTGAACCGACAGGGGCTTTGGCGTACGAGCAGTACTTC.

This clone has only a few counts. The CDR3 protein is CASSQVPSATDTQYF. The CDR3 coding sequence is TGCGCCAGCAGCCAAGTGCCTAGCGCCACAGATACGCAGTATTTT. This chain joins TRBV4-3 and TRBJ2-3, with a weak D call TRBD2 (6 bases). V was clipped by 1 base and J by 2 bases, with 10 bases between them. The CDR3 spans 15 residues. The V gene's germline CDR1 is LGHNA and CDR2 YSLEER.

DNA for the CDR3: TGTGCCAGCAGCTATCAGACTAGCGGGAGGGTTGAGCAGTACTTC. Translating it yields CASSYQTSGRVEQYF. The chain combines TRBV5-8 with TRBJ2-7; 14 bases fit TRBD2. The V and J ends lost 3 bases and 7 bases, in that order; junction bases with no gene match: 6. CDR3 length: 15 residues. Per germline, CDR1 SGHTS and CDR2 YDEGEE.

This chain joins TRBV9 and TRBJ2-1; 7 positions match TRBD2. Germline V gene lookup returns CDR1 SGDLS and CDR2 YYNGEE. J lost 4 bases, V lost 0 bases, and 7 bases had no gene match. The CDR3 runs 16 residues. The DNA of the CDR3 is TGTGCCAGCAGCGTAGGGGTCTTAGCGGGTTACAATGAGCAGTTCTTC. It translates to CASSVGVLAGYNEQFF. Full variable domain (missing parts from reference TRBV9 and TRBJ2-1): DSGVTQTPKHLITATGQRVTLRCSPRSGDLSVYWYQQSLDQGLQFLIQYYNGEERAKGNILERFSAQQFPDLHSELNLSSLELGDSALYFCASSVGVLAGYNEQFFGPGTRLTVL.

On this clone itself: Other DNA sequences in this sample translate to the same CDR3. The CDR3 sequence: CASSYSVMNTEAFF. CDR3 bases: TGTGCCAGCAGTTATTCAGTAATGAACACTGAAGCTTTCTTT. The V call is TRBV6-2 or TRBV6-3, the J call TRBJ1-1; no clear D. The germline V and J ends were trimmed by 3 bases and 0 bases, with 8 bases remaining between them. This CDR3 contains 14 residues. CDR1 and CDR2 from the germline V gene are MNHEY and SVGEGT.

CDR3 DNA sequence: TGTGCCAGCAGTTCCCGGACAGGGTCAGAGGGGACCCAGTACTTC. This sequence encodes CASSSRTGSEGTQYF. J is TRBJ2-5 and V is TRBV6-5; 8 bases line up with TRBD1. The CDR3 is 15 residues long. Per germline, CDR1 MNHEY and CDR2 SVGAGI. Losses at the gene ends were 4 bases for V and 7 bases for J; bases not matched to a gene: 11.

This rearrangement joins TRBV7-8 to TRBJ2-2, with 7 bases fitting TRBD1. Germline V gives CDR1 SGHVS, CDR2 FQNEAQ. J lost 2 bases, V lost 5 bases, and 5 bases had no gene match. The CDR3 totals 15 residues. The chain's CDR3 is CASSRGQENTGELFF. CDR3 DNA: TGTGCCAGCAGCCGAGGACAGGAAAACACCGGGGAGCTGTTTTTT. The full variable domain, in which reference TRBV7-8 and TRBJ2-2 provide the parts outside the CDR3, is GAGVSQSPRYKVAKRGQDVALRCDPISGHVSLFWYQQALGQGPEFLTYFQNEAQLDKSGLPSDRFFAERPEGSVSTLKIQRTQQEDSAVYLCASSRGQENTGELFFGEGSRLTVL.

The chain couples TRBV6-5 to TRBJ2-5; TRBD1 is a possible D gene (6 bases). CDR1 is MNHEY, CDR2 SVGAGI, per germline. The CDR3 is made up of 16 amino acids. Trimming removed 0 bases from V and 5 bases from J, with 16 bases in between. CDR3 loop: CASSYSRGTTRETQYF. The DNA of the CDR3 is TGTGCCAGCAGTTACTCGAGGGGGACGACACGTGAGACCCAGTACTTC.

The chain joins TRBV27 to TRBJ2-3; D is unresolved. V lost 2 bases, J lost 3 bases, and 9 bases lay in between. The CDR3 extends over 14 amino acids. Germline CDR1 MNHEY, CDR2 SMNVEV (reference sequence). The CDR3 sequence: CASSLQDGTDTQYF. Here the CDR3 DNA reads TGTGCCAGCAGTTTACAGGATGGGACAGATACGCAGTATTTT.

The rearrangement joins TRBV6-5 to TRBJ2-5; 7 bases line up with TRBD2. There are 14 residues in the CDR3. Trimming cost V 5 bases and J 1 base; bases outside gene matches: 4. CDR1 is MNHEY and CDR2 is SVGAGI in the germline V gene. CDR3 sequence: CASSLSGGQETQYF. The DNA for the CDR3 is TGTGCCAGCAGTCTCTCGGGGGGCCAAGAGACCCAGTACTTC.

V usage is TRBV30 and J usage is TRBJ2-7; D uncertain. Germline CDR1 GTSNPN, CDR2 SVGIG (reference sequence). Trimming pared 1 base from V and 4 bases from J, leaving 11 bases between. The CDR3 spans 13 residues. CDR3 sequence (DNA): TGTGCCTGGAGTGACGGGTTGGGGTACGAGCAGTACTTC. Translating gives CAWSDGLGYEQYF.

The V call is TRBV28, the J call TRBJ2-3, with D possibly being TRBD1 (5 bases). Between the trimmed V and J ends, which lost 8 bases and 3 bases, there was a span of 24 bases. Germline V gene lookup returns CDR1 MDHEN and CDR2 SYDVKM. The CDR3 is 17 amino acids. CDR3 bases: TGTGCCAGCGAAGGGCTTGGTGGAAGGGGAAGGACAGATACGCAGTATTTT. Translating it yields CASEGLGGRGRTDTQYF.

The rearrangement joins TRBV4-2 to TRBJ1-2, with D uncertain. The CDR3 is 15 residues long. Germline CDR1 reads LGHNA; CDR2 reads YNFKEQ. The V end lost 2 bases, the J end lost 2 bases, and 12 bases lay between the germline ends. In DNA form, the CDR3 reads TGTGCCAGCAGCCAAATTGTGACGGCCAACTATGGCTACACCTTC. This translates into CASSQIVTANYGYTF.

The CDR3 DNA follows: TGTGCCAGCAGCTTAGTTCAGGTGGCCACTGAAGCTTTCTTT. This gives the protein CASSLVQVATEAFF. This rearrangement joins TRBV11-2 to TRBJ1-1; D gene ambiguous. The CDR3 has 14 residues. Germline assignment: CDR1 SGHAT and CDR2 FQNNGV. The V gene lost 1 base and the J gene lost 4 bases, with 10 bases spanning the gap.

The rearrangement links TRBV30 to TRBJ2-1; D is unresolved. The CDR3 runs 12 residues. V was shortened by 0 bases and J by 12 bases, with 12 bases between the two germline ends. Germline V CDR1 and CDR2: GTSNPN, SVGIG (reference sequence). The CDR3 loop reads CAWSVQKGGQFF. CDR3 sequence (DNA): TGTGCCTGGAGTGTACAAAAAGGTGGGCAGTTCTTC.

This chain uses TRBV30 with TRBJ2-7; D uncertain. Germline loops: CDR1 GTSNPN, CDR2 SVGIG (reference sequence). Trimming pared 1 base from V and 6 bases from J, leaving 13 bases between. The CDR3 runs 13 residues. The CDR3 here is CAWSARTLGEQYF. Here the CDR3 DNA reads TGTGCCTGGAGTGCTCGGACCCTGGGCGAGCAGTACTTC.

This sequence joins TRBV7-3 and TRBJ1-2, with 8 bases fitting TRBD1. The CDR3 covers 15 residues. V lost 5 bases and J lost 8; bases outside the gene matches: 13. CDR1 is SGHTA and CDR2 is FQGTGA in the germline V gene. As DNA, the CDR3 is TGTGCCAGCAGCCCCCGCGGACAGGGCCTGGACGGCTACACCTTC. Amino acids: CASSPRGQGLDGYTF.